This record looks at one T cell receptor beta chain sequence and its context. This clone was found once. Its antigen is currently not known. Within one base of it there is no much larger clone, and no base qualities were kept. Using the immunoSEQ assay, TCRB CDR3 regions were amplified from about 1.9 micrograms of genomic DNA, or from all available DNA when less than that was on hand. The multiplex PCR relied on 60 forward primers for TCR V beta segments and 13 reverse primers for J beta segments. Synthetic control templates were spiked into each sample at limiting dilution to estimate reads per starting template. Sequencing produced 87 bp reads on the Illumina HiSeq System. From the authors' description of their analysis: PCR and sequencing errors were removed by a nearest neighbor algorithm that merged closely related sequences. TCR overlap was defined as the percentage of unique tumor TCR beta sequences that were also found in the peripheral blood of the same patient. In TCRdb, the immuneACCESS table is reduced to in-frame sequences with V and J assigned. These tables do not hold every clone; where another copy was compared, an unresolved V gene accounts for under half, and the others remain unexplained. Clonal size and the V and J genes are those of that table, whereas D and trimming came from the DNA. In this sample the table shows 50,000 to 80,000 clones, roughly 80% of which occur a single time. The top ten constitute about 10% of the sample.

Patients were selected for having adequate residual fresh-frozen tumor tissue and more than two years of available survival data. Molecular status otherwise varied across the glioblastoma patients, but none of them carried an isocitrate dehydrogenase mutation. PBMC collection took place before vaccination, two weeks after the third vaccination, and at tumor progression if progression occurred. The Qiagen DNeasy Blood extraction Kit was used for extraction of genomic DNA. The data belong to a study of glioma-infiltrating T cells after dendritic cell vaccination listed by TCRdb under 2016. Broadly, across the study: The cohort comprised approximately 15 glioblastoma patients from Phase I and II dendritic cell vaccination trials, 9 newly diagnosed and 6 with recurrent disease. Patients received three intradermal dendritic cell vaccine injections at biweekly intervals in the arm below the axilla. Autologous tumor lysate-pulsed dendritic cell vaccination was administered to the patients between 2003 and 2012. Tumor-infiltrating lymphocyte content was quantified and tumor and blood repertoires were compared in dendritic cell-vaccinated glioblastoma patients by deep sequencing of TCR beta CDR3 regions. Survival after dendritic cell vaccination was correlated with TCR sequencing metrics such as TIL content and the overlap between tumor and blood repertoires. To make the vaccine, monocyte-derived dendritic cells were cultured for approximately 7 days with IL-4 and GM-CSF and then pulsed overnight with autologous tumor lysate. What the study reported, not specific to this receptor: No direct relationship between TCR clonality and survival was found, suggesting that a diverse polyclonal response may matter. After dendritic cell vaccination, a higher estimated pretreatment TIL content predicted longer time to progression and longer overall survival. The TCR overlap response model with three groups was called speculative and said to need prospective validation. The cohort was small and heterogeneous, and full blood and tumor sets were available for few patients, with initial-recurrent tumor pairs available for even fewer patients.

Spanning cysteine to phenylalanine, the CDR3 consists of 14 amino acids. Solely the CDR3 DNA is kept, with 42 bases framed from the first base. The V end loses 9 bases and the J end loses 8 bases, and a stretch of 20 bases separates them. From the germline V gene (reference sequence), CDR1 is LNHDA and CDR2 is SQIVND. This clonotype was obtained from a human donor with glioblastoma. Here the sequenced sample was blood, taken before dendritic cell vaccination. The V and J genes are TRBV19 and TRBJ2-1, with a tentative D gene TRBD2 over 7 matching bases. The nucleotide sequence reads TGTGCCAGCCAGATGGGGGGGCCCTCGGATGAGCAGTTCTTC. Its protein is CASQMGGPSDEQFF. This CDR3, with the reference TRBV19 and TRBJ2-1 proteins standing in past its ends, gives the full variable domain DGGITQSPKYLFRKEGQNVTLSCEQNLNHDAMYWYRQDPGQGLRLIYYSQIVNDFQKGDIAEGYSVSREKKESFPLTVTSAQKNPTAFYLCASQMGGPSDEQFFGPGTRLTVL.